The sequence of this T cell receptor (beta chain) was determined in a study of T cell repertoires in cytomegalovirus infection. Study summary: Newly reported HLA-C-restricted and thoroughly characterized HLA-B-restricted CMV epitopes were employed. From public TCR beta signatures came an indication of both CMV infection and matching HLA type.

This CDR3 has 13 amino acids. Germline V lookup: CDR1 DFQATT, CDR2 SNEGSKA (reference sequence). V was shortened by 6 bases and J by 7 bases, with 16 bases between the two germline ends. TCRdb reprocessed the reads via MiXCR and lists one record per CDR3 protein. The sample carries 20,000 to 30,000 distinct CDR3 sequences, approximately 22% recorded once. In regard to this clonotype: What it binds is not known.

Notes on the study in general: Frequencies of public TCR beta families were cumulated, and this identified carriers of CMV plus the relevant HLA. Dominating the ex vivo response were TCR beta clonotypes that were CMV-specific and HLA-C-restricted.

The source of this sequence is a human donor in good health (CMV status not recorded). Some clones in this sample may be carry-over from other donors' samples. The chain employs TRBV20-1 and TRBJ2-1; D unclear. Sequencing was performed on CD8+ T cells from cultured PBMCs, taken from culture after CMV antigen stimulation. CDR3 in DNA: TGCAGTGCAGGGCCAACACCATCAAATGAGCAGTTCTTC. Its protein is CSAGPTPSNEQFF.